This is a list of T cell receptor beta chains from one sample in a study of T-cell reconstitution after alpha-beta-depleted transplantation in children. TCRdb re-called the PCR reads through MiXCR, storing one row per CDR3 protein. The sample carries around 440,000 distinct CDR3 sequences, roughly a tenth recorded once. The sequenced sample was PBMCs, obtained before TCRalphabeta/CD19-depleted stem cell transplant. These receptors all stem from a child younger than 10 with inherited bone marrow failure, due to receive a stem cell transplant. CDR3s include the opening cysteine and the closing phenylalanine or tryptophan. Fields, in order: CDR3 DNA, CDR3 protein, V gene, J gene, clone size, D gene. The D gene is left open where the match is weak. Size values are once, few and many counts, or a class for expanded clones, and some rows have none.

CDR3nt: TGTGCCATCCGGGAGGGCCGGAGCACAGATACGCAGTATTTT; CDR3aa: CAIREGRSTDTQYF; v_gene: TRBV10-3; j_gene: TRBJ2-3; abundance: many; d_gene: TRBD2
CDR3nt: TGCGCCAGCAGCCAAGACAGGAGCGGGGGGGGGAATGAGCAGTTCTTC; CDR3aa: CASSQDRSGGGNEQFF; v_gene: TRBV4-3; j_gene: TRBJ2-1; abundance: many; d_gene: TRBD2
CDR3nt: TGTGCCAGCAGTGAACCGACTAGCGGCACAGATACGCAGTATTTT; CDR3aa: CASSEPTSGTDTQYF; v_gene: TRBV6-1; j_gene: TRBJ2-3; abundance: -; d_gene: TRBD2
CDR3nt: TGCAGTGCTAGAGATATGGGGCAGCCCGCTTTTTTC; CDR3aa: CSARDMGQPAFF; v_gene: TRBV20-1; j_gene: TRBJ2-7; abundance: many; d_gene: -
CDR3nt: TGCAGCGTTGAGGGCAGGGGTGTTTCTGAAGCTTTCTTT; CDR3aa: CSVEGRGVSEAFF; v_gene: TRBV29-1; j_gene: TRBJ1-1; abundance: many; d_gene: -
CDR3nt: TGTGCCAGCAGTTTGACAGGAATCCACGAGCAGTACTTC; CDR3aa: CASSLTGIHEQYF; v_gene: TRBV28; j_gene: TRBJ2-7; abundance: -; d_gene: -
CDR3nt: TGTGCCAGCAGTTTAGTCGGCTGGACTAGCGGGACAGAGACCCAGTACTTC; CDR3aa: CASSLVGWTSGTETQYF; v_gene: TRBV27; j_gene: TRBJ2-5; abundance: many; d_gene: TRBD2
CDR3nt: TGTGCCAGCAGCAATGGGAACACCGGGGAGCTGTTTTTT; CDR3aa: CASSNGNTGELFF; v_gene: TRBV28; j_gene: TRBJ2-2; abundance: few; d_gene: -
CDR3nt: TGCAGCGTCGATATAGCGGGAGGGCGTGGTGAGACCCAGTACTTC; CDR3aa: CSVDIAGGRGETQYF; v_gene: TRBV29-1; j_gene: TRBJ2-5; abundance: -; d_gene: TRBD2
CDR3nt: TGCGCCAGCACCCCAGGACTAGCGGGAACCTACGAGCAGTACTTC; CDR3aa: CASTPGLAGTYEQYF; v_gene: TRBV5-1; j_gene: TRBJ2-7; abundance: many; d_gene: TRBD2
CDR3nt: TGTGCCATCAGTGAGAGCCCCCCCATAGCGGGAGTAGACAATGAGCAGTTCTTC; CDR3aa: CAISESPPIAGVDNEQFF; v_gene: TRBV10-3; j_gene: TRBJ2-1; abundance: -; d_gene: TRBD2
CDR3nt: TGTGCCAGCAAGGATTCTGGGGCCAACGTCCTGACTTTC; CDR3aa: CASKDSGANVLTF; v_gene: TRBV6-6; j_gene: TRBJ2-6; abundance: -; d_gene: -
CDR3nt: TGTGCCAGCAGCTCTCCGGGTAGAGCCCTATACGAGCAGTACTTC; CDR3aa: CASSSPGRALYEQYF; v_gene: TRBV7-9; j_gene: TRBJ2-7; abundance: many; d_gene: -
CDR3nt: TGTGCCAGCAGTTTATCACTGCGCTCCAGCTCCTACGAGCAGTACTTC; CDR3aa: CASSLSLRSSSYEQYF; v_gene: TRBV27; j_gene: TRBJ2-7; abundance: many; d_gene: -
CDR3nt: TGTGCCAGCAGCTTAGCGACAGGAGGGTTACACTATGGCTACACCTTC; CDR3aa: CASSLATGGLHYGYTF; v_gene: TRBV7-9; j_gene: TRBJ1-2; abundance: many; d_gene: -
CDR3nt: TGTGCCAGCAGTCCTCCACGAGGCTATGGCTACACCTTC; CDR3aa: CASSPPRGYGYTF; v_gene: TRBV28; j_gene: TRBJ1-2; abundance: many; d_gene: -
CDR3nt: TGTGCCAGCAGCCAAACTAGCGGGAGCTCCTACAATGAGCAGTTCTTC; CDR3aa: CASSQTSGSSYNEQFF; v_gene: TRBV7-8; j_gene: TRBJ2-1; abundance: many; d_gene: TRBD2
CDR3nt: TGCAGTGCTACTCCGGGACAGGGGGAGACCCAGTACTTC; CDR3aa: CSATPGQGETQYF; v_gene: TRBV20-1; j_gene: TRBJ2-5; abundance: many; d_gene: TRBD1
CDR3nt: TGCGCCAGCAGCCGGCAGGTCAGTTCCTACGAGCAGTACTTC; CDR3aa: CASSRQVSSYEQYF; v_gene: TRBV4-3; j_gene: TRBJ2-7; abundance: many; d_gene: -
CDR3nt: TGCAGTGCTAGGTCGGCGGGAGGGTTCTACGAGCAGTACTTC; CDR3aa: CSARSAGGFYEQYF; v_gene: TRBV20-1; j_gene: TRBJ2-7; abundance: many; d_gene: TRBD2
CDR3nt: TGTGCCAGCAGGGGTGGGGGGGCAGGGGAGACCCAGTACTTC; CDR3aa: CASRGGGAGETQYF; v_gene: TRBV7-2; j_gene: TRBJ2-5; abundance: few; d_gene: -
CDR3nt: TGTGCCAGCAGCTTAGCGTCAGCCAACTATGGCTACACCTTC; CDR3aa: CASSLASANYGYTF; v_gene: TRBV7-2; j_gene: TRBJ1-2; abundance: -; d_gene: -